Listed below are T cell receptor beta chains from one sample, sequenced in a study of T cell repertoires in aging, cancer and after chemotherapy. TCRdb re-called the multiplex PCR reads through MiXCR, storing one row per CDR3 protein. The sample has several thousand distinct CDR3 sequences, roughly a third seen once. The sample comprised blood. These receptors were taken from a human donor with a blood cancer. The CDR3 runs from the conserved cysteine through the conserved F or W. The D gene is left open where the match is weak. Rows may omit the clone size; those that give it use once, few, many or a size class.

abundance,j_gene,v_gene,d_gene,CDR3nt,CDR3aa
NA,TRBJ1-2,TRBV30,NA,TGTGCCTGGAGTGTAGGGCACGGGAGCCGCCATGGCTACACCTTC,CAWSVGHGSRHGYTF
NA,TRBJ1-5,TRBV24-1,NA,TGTGCCACCGGGGGCCAGGGGCACAATCAGCCCCAGCATTTT,CATGGQGHNQPQHF
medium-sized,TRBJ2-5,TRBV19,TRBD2,TGTGCCAGTAGTATAGGAAATAGCGGGGGCCAAGAGACCCAGTACTTC,CASSIGNSGGQETQYF
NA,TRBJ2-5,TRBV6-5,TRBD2,TGTGCCAGCACCCGTGTGGGCCCGGGGGGAGAGACCCAGTACTTC,CASTRVGPGGETQYF
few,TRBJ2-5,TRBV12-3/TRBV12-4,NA,TGTGCCAGCAGTTTGAGTAGCCTTGGGGCCGGCCAGTACTTC,CASSLSSLGAGQYF
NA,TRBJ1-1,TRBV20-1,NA,TGCAGTGCTCCTTGGAGGGGTCGGGACACTGAAGCTTTCTTT,CSAPWRGRDTEAFF
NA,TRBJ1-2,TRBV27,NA,TGTGCCAGCAGTTATGTAGGGGCCAAGGGCTACACCTTC,CASSYVGAKGYTF
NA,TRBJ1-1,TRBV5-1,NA,TGCGCCAGCAGACCCCGCGCAGGGACGTGGGACACTGAAGCTTTCTTT,CASRPRAGTWDTEAFF
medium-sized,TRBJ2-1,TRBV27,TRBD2,TGTGCCAGCAGCCCAAAGGGACTAGCGGCGCATGAGCAGTTCTTC,CASSPKGLAAHEQFF
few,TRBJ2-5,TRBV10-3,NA,TGTGCCATCAGTGAGTTTGGAGAGACCCAGTACTTC,CAISEFGETQYF
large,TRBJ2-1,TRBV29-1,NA,TGCAGCGTTGAGGTACAGGGAGGCTACAATGAGCAGTTCTTC,CSVEVQGGYNEQFF
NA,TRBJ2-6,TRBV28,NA,TGTGCCAGCAGTTTAGGGGCAGGGGGGGCCAACGTCCTGACTTTC,CASSLGAGGANVLTF
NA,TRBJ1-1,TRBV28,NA,TGTGCCAGCAGTTTGGGGGGGCCGAACACTGAAGCTTTCTTT,CASSLGGPNTEAFF
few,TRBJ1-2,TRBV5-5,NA,TGTGCCAGCAGCTTGGGATTCTATCGCGCCTATGGCTACACCTTC,CASSLGFYRAYGYTF
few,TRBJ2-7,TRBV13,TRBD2,TGTGCCAGCAGCCCCGGGGAGCGGGGTCGTTACTACGAGCAGTACTTC,CASSPGERGRYYEQYF
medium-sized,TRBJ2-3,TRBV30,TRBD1,TGTGCCTGGAGGCCGGGACAGGTTGCACCAGATACGCAGTATTTT,CAWRPGQVAPDTQYF
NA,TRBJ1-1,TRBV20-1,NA,TGCAGTGCTAGAGCGGGGAACACTGAAGCTTTCTTT,CSARAGNTEAFF
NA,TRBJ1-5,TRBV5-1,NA,TGCGCCAGCAGCTTGGGAACGGGATCAGGCAATCAGCCCCAGCATTTT,CASSLGTGSGNQPQHF
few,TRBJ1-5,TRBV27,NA,TGTGCCAGCGGGTTATATAGCAATCAGCCCCAGCATTTT,CASGLYSNQPQHF
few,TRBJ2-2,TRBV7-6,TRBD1,TGTGCCAGCAGCCGTTGGACAGGGGTTGGTACCGGGGAGCTGTTTTTT,CASSRWTGVGTGELFF
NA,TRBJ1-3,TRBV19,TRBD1,TGTGCCAGTAGTATAGACCGGGACAGCTCTGGAAACACCATATATTTT,CASSIDRDSSGNTIYF
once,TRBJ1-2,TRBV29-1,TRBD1,TGCAGCGTTGGGACAGGGGGCGTGACCTATGGCTACACCTTC,CSVGTGGVTYGYTF
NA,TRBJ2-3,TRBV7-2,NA,TGTGCCAGCAGCCAAAAACAGGGCCCGGCAACTGGAGCAACGCAGTATTTT,CASSQKQGPATGATQYF
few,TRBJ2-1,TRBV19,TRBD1,TGTGCCAGTAATTTCAGGGGGCAGGGAGGAAAACCGTTCTTC,CASNFRGQGGKPFF
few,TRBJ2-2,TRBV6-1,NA,TGTGCCAGCAGTGAATTGGGGACGAGAAACACCGGGGAGCTGTTTTTT,CASSELGTRNTGELFF
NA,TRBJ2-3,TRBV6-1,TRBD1,TGTGCCAGCACCCGGACAGGGGGATCAGATACGCAGTATTTT,CASTRTGGSDTQYF
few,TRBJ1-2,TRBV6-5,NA,TGTGCCAGCAGGGAGGACTCCGGGGCCGGACGAGGCTACACCTTC,CASREDSGAGRGYTF
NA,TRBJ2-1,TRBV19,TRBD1,TGTGCCAGTAGTATTTTTCTCGGGAACCCCGACAGGGGGCCACACAATGAGCAGTTCTTC,CASSIFLGNPDRGPHNEQFF
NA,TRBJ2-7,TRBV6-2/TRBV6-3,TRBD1,TGTGCCAGCACCCGGACAGGGGAAGAGCAGTACTTC,CASTRTGEEQYF
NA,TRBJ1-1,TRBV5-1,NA,TGCGCCAGCAGCTTGGAAGCGGAGTACACTGAAGCTTTCTTT,CASSLEAEYTEAFF
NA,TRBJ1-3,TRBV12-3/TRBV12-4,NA,TGTGCCAGCAGTGCCGACAGTGGAAACACCATATATTTT,CASSADSGNTIYF
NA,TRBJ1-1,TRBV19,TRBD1,TGTGCCAGTAGTATAACAGGGGCAACAATTGAAGCTTTCTTT,CASSITGATIEAFF
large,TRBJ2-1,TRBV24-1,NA,TGTGCCACCGACGCCTCGAGCTCCTACAATGAGCAGTTCTTC,CATDASSSYNEQFF
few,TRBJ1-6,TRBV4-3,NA,TGCGCCAGCAGCCAAGACAGGGTTTTACCTTCACCCCTCCACTTT,CASSQDRVLPSPLHF
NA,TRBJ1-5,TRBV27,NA,TGTGCCAGCAGTTTATCGAATCCTAGCACTCCTTTGAATCAGCCCCAGCATTTT,CASSLSNPSTPLNQPQHF
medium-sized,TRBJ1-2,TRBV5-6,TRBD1,TGTGCCAGCAGCTCCACCGGGACAGCTTCTTATGGCTACACCTTC,CASSSTGTASYGYTF
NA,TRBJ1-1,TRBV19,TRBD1,TGTGCCAGTAGTATAGGGGACAGGGACACTGAAGCTTTCTTT,CASSIGDRDTEAFF
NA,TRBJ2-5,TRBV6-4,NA,TGTGCCAGCAGAAGCCGGCGAGGGACGGTGCAAGAGACCCAGTACTTC,CASRSRRGTVQETQYF
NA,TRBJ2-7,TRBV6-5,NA,TGTGCCAGCAGCTTAGCAGGGGGGGATGAGCAGTACTTC,CASSLAGGDEQYF
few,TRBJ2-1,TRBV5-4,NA,TGTGCCAGCAGCTTGGAAGTCCACAATGAGCAGTTCTTC,CASSLEVHNEQFF
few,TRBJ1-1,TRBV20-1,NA,TGCAGTGCTGCTACAGGGCGGGGGAACACTGAAGCTTTCTTT,CSAATGRGNTEAFF
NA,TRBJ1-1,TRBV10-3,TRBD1,TGTGCCATCAGAATGACAGGGGGCATGAACACTGAAGCTTTCTTT,CAIRMTGGMNTEAFF
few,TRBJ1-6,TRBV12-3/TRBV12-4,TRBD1,TGTGCCAGCAGTACTCGGACAGGGAAGAATTCACCCCTCCACTTT,CASSTRTGKNSPLHF
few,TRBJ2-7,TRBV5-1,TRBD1,TGCGCCAGCAGCCGGGGTCACGGGACAGGGTCGGACGAGCAGTACTTC,CASSRGHGTGSDEQYF
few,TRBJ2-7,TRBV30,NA,TGTGCCTGGATTTCTGCGGTGGGCAGTTCCTACGAGCAGTACTTC,CAWISAVGSSYEQYF
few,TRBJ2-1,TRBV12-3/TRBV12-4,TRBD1,TGTGCCAGCAGTGTGACAGGGGGTTTTGGTGAGCAGTTCTTC,CASSVTGGFGEQFF
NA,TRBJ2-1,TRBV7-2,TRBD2,TGTGCCAGCAGCTTGGGGTCTAGCGGGGGCCCATACAATGAGCAGTTCTTC,CASSLGSSGGPYNEQFF
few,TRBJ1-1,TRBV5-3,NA,TGTGCCAGAAGCCAGAACACTGAAGCTTTCTTT,CARSQNTEAFF
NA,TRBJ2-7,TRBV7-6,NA,TGTGCCAGCAGCTCATTCAGGGGATACGAGCAGTACTTC,CASSSFRGYEQYF
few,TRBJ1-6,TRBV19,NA,TGTGCCAGTAGTATGGAGGGCGGAGGATATTCACCCCTCCACTTT,CASSMEGGGYSPLHF
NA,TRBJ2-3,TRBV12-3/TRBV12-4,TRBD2,TGTGCCAGCAATCTAGCGGGGCCCACAGATACGCAGTATTTT,CASNLAGPTDTQYF
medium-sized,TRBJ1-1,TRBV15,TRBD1,TGTGCCACCAGCAAACTCCGGGACAGGGAAGGGAACACTGAAGCTTTCTTT,CATSKLRDREGNTEAFF
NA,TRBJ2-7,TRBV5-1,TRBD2,TGCGCCAGCAGCTTGGGTAGCGGGGGCTACGAGCAGTACTTC,CASSLGSGGYEQYF
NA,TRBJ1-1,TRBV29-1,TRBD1,TGCAGCGGGGGACAGGGAAGTACTGAAGCTTTCTTT,CSGGQGSTEAFF
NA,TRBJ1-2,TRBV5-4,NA,TGCGCCAGCAGCAGCTTTGGGCCTAACTATGGCTACACCTTC,CASSSFGPNYGYTF
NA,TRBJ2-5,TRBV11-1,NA,TGTGCCAGCAGCCCCGGGACACCAGCACGAGAGACCCAGTACTTC,CASSPGTPARETQYF
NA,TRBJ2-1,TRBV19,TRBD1,TGTGCCAGTGGACAGGGCTACAATGAGCAGTTCTTC,CASGQGYNEQFF
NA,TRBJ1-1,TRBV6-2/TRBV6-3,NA,TGTGCCAGCACCCTTATCGCTCGGAACACTGAAGCTTTCTTT,CASTLIARNTEAFF
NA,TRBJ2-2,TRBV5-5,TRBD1,TGTGCCAGCAGCACCGGACAGGGAGGGAACACCGGGGAGCTGTTTTTT,CASSTGQGGNTGELFF